One and the same sample provided the 22 T cell receptor beta chains below, sequenced in a study of cytomegalovirus exposure and HLA in healthy donors. The PCR ran on 60 Vbeta and 13 Jbeta primers. TCRdb's copy holds only in-frame clones and misses some; the assay was immunoSEQ multiplex PCR. This table holds about 150,000 clones, about four fifths found once. Material for sequencing was PBMCs. Receptor source: a man aged 18 to 35 in good health and CMV-seronegative.

V and J are TRBV19 and TRBJ2-3; D is unresolved. Looked up from germline, CDR1 is LNHDA and CDR2 is SQIVND (reference sequence). The CDR3 runs to 16 residues. The V end was cut by 5 bases, the J end by 1 base, with 16 bases between. CDR3 amino acids: CASSSFGVPRTDTQYF. The CDR3 DNA sequence: TGTGCCAGTAGTTCCTTTGGAGTCCCGCGCACAGATACGCAGTATTTT.

This clone came up once. The J gene is TRBJ2-7, the V gene TRBV6-1; D unclear. The germline V gene has CDR1 MNHNS and CDR2 SASEGT. Trimming cost V 3 bases and J 2 bases, with 5 bases left between them. This CDR3 is 12 amino acids long. The DNA for the CDR3 is TGTGCCAGCAGTGACGGTCCCTACGAGCAGTACTTC. Translation gives CASSDGPYEQYF.

The rearrangement links TRBV27 to TRBJ2-1, with 7 nucleotides matching TRBD1. The CDR3 extends over 15 amino acids. The germline V gene encodes CDR1 MNHEY and CDR2 SMNVEV (reference sequence). Trimming cost V 6 bases and J 1 base; bases outside gene matches: 6. The CDR3 coding sequence is TGTGCCAGCAGGCCCCGGGACAGTTCCTACAATGAGCAGTTCTTC. Its translation is CASRPRDSSYNEQFF.

The V and J genes are TRBV5-6 and TRBJ2-5, with 10 bases aligning to TRBD2. V lost 4 bases and J lost 7; bases outside the gene matches: 7. From germline, CDR1 is SGHDT and CDR2 YYEEEE. The CDR3 totals 14 residues. CDR3 residues: CASSASLAGLTQYF. CDR3 DNA sequence: TGTGCCAGCAGCGCGTCACTAGCGGGGTTGACCCAGTACTTC.

V usage is TRBV5-1 and J usage is TRBJ1-3; D is unresolved. Germline lookup yields CDR1 SGHRS and CDR2 YFSETQ. The CDR3 is 14 amino acids. V shed 0 bases and J shed 4 bases, with 8 bases lying between them. The CDR3: CASSLGGEGNTIYF. CDR3 DNA: TGCGCCAGCAGCTTGGGCGGTGAAGGAAACACCATATATTTT. Using reference TRBV5-1 and TRBJ1-3 for the parts outside the CDR3, the full variable domain is KAGVTQTPRYLIKTRGQQVTLSCSPISGHRSVSWYQQTPGQGLQFLFEYFSETQRNKGNFPGRFSGRQFSNSRSEMNVSTLELGDSALYLCASSLGGEGNTIYFGEGSWLTVV.

The chain couples TRBV27 to TRBJ2-1, with TRBD1 identical over 10 bases. Germline CDR1 MNHEY, CDR2 SMNVEV (reference sequence). V shed 4 bases, J shed 3 bases, and the junction held 3 bases outside the gene matches. CDR3 size: 15 residues. The CDR3 region is CASSYGTGDYNEQFF. As DNA, the CDR3 is TGTGCCAGCAGTTACGGGACAGGGGACTACAATGAGCAGTTCTTC.

The chain carries TRBV12-5 and TRBJ2-7; 8 bases line up with TRBD1. V lost 4 bases to trimming and J lost 0 bases; unmatched junction nucleotides: 5. Germline V gives CDR1 LGHNT, CDR2 FRNRAP. This CDR3 comprises 15 residues. DNA of the CDR3: TGTGCTAGTGGTTCGCCCGGACAGGGCTCCTACGAGCAGTACTTC. It is translated as CASGSPGQGSYEQYF.

The chain recombines TRBV6-6 with TRBJ1-5; D ambiguous. CDR1 and CDR2 (germline): MNHNY, SVGAGI (reference sequence). The CDR3 is 11 amino acids. Trimming stripped 2 bases from V and 11 bases from J, with 7 bases between. CDR3 in amino acids: CASSYGRAQHF. DNA for the CDR3: TGTGCCAGCAGTTACGGGCGGGCCCAGCATTTT.

The chain employs TRBV4-1 and TRBJ1-2; 7 nucleotides match TRBD1. V shed 3 bases and J 7 bases; nucleotides not matched to a gene: 5. The CDR3 is 13 residues long. Germline CDR1 and CDR2: MGHRA and YSYEKL. The CDR3 DNA reads as TGCGCCAGCAGCCACGACAGGGTACGTGGCTACACCTTC. The encoded protein is CASSHDRVRGYTF.

The J gene is TRBJ1-2, the V gene TRBV6-1; 9 bases are a match to TRBD1. CDR1 MNHNS and CDR2 SASEGT come from the germline V gene. The CDR3 is made up of 13 amino acids. V lost 7 bases, J lost 4 bases, and 4 bases stayed unmatched. CDR3 region: CASILDRGYGYTF. Written as DNA, the CDR3 is TGTGCCAGCATATTGGACAGGGGCTATGGCTACACCTTC.

This clone was counted once. The chain couples TRBV20-1 to TRBJ2-5; no clear D. This CDR3 spans 9 amino acids. V shed 6 bases and J shed 5 bases, with 4 bases lying between them. In germline, CDR1 is DFQATT, CDR2 SNEGSKA (reference sequence). This CDR3 reads CSARETQYF. CDR3 DNA sequence: TGCAGTGCCCGTGAGACCCAGTACTTC.

This clone has just a few counts. The chain employs TRBV7-2 and TRBJ1-5; no firm D call. The V and J ends lost 2 bases and 4 bases respectively, with 6 bases between them. The length of the CDR3 is 13 residues. Germline values: CDR1 SGHTA, CDR2 FQGNSA. In nucleotides, the CDR3 is TGTGCCAGCAGCTTATATCCGAATCAGCCCCAGCATTTT. Its protein product is CASSLYPNQPQHF.

V is TRBV6-1 and J is TRBJ1-6; a possible D gene is TRBD1 (5 bases). Looked up from germline, CDR1 is MNHNS and CDR2 is SASEGT. The CDR3 has 14 residues. The V gene lost 0 bases and the J gene lost 5 bases, with 5 bases spanning the gap. CDR3 bases: TGTGCCAGCAGTGAAGCAGGGGATAATTCACCCCTCCACTTT. Encoded protein: CASSEAGDNSPLHF.

The chain recombines TRBV4-1 with TRBJ2-2, with a weak D call TRBD2 (5 bases). Germline CDR1 and CDR2: MGHRA and YSYEKL. The CDR3 contains 16 residues. V lost 4 bases and J 0 bases, leaving 12 bases between the germline ends. In DNA form, the CDR3 reads TGCGCCAGCAGCCCCCGAGGGTCTACGAACACCGGGGAGCTGTTTTTT. Translated, it gives CASSPRGSTNTGELFF.

The chain recombines TRBV5-4 with TRBJ2-5; D ambiguous. There are 14 residues in the CDR3. The V gene lost 6 bases and the J gene lost 3 bases, with 15 bases spanning the gap. CDR1 is SGHNT, CDR2 YYREEE, per germline (reference sequence). The CDR3 reads CASTPAPQEETQYF. CDR3 DNA sequence: TGTGCCAGCACCCCAGCTCCTCAGGAAGAGACCCAGTACTTC.

The chain carries TRBV19 and TRBJ1-3; weak D call: TRBD1 (5 bases). V gave up 5 bases and J gave up 0 bases, with 11 bases separating them. This CDR3 contains 15 residues. Germline lookup yields CDR1 LNHDA and CDR2 SQIVND (reference sequence). The CDR3 protein is CASSSGGSSGNTIYF. The DNA of the CDR3 is TGTGCCAGTAGTTCCGGGGGAAGCTCTGGAAACACCATATATTTT.

The chain employs TRBV5-8 and TRBJ2-2, with TRBD2 matching over 10 bases. CDR3 length: 17 residues. J gave up 4 bases and V 10 bases, and 16 bases lay outside the gene matches. From germline, CDR1 is SGHTS and CDR2 YDEGEE. CDR3 residues: CASSRASGSSSTGELFF. The CDR3 DNA reads TGTGCCTCCTCCCGTGCTAGCGGGAGTTCGAGCACCGGGGAGCTGTTTTTT.

This clone was counted a single time. The chain couples TRBV29-1 to TRBJ1-2; 7 bases align to TRBD1. Germline assignment: CDR1 SQVTM and CDR2 ANQGSEA. The junction had 6 bases not matched to a gene; V was cut back by 6 bases and J by 8 bases. This CDR3 has 11 residues. CDR3 region: CSVITGEGYTF. In DNA, the CDR3 is TGCAGCGTGATAACAGGGGAAGGCTACACCTTC. Full variable domain (remainder filled in from reference TRBV29-1 and TRBJ1-2): SAVISQKPSRDICQRGTSLTIQCQVDSQVTMMFWYRQQPGQSLTLIATANQGSEATYESGFVIDKFPISRPNLTFSTLTVSNMSPEDSSIYLCSVITGEGYTFGSGTRLTVV.

This sequence joins TRBV30 and TRBJ2-7, with 11 bases matching TRBD2. This CDR3 has 13 residues. Germline V gene sequence: CDR1 GTSNPN, CDR2 SVGIG (reference sequence). Trimming removed 3 bases from V and 6 bases from J; junction bases left unmatched: 4. The CDR3 bases are TGTGCCTGGAGACTAGCGGGAGCCACCGAGCAGTACTTC. It is translated as CAWRLAGATEQYF.

This clone came up once. The rearrangement joins TRBV7-9 to TRBJ2-7, with 7 bases that match TRBD1. The CDR3 consists of 13 residues. J lost 6 bases, V lost 5 bases, and 7 bases had no gene match. Per the germline V gene, CDR1 is SEHNR and CDR2 is FQNEAQ (reference sequence). DNA for the CDR3: TGTGCCAGCAGCCTGACAGGGCTAGGCGAGCAGTACTTC. Translating it yields CASSLTGLGEQYF.

The V call is TRBV5-6, the J call TRBJ2-5; 10 nucleotides align to TRBD1. V was clipped by 0 bases and J by 11 bases; unmatched bases: 13. Germline V gene lookup returns CDR1 SGHDT and CDR2 YYEEEE. The CDR3 contains 16 residues. CDR3 bases: TGTGCCAGCAGCTTGGGTGAGGGGACAGGGGCTGGTGAGCAGTACTTC. Translated: CASSLGEGTGAGEQYF.

This chain connects TRBV29-1 to TRBJ2-2; possible D gene TRBD2, 6 bases. In germline, CDR1 is SQVTM, CDR2 ANQGSEA. The CDR3 is 15 residues long. V was shortened by 4 bases and J by 0 bases, with 12 bases between the two germline ends. The CDR3 here is CSVVYTGANTGELFF. The CDR3 DNA reads TGCAGCGTTGTATATACGGGGGCGAACACCGGGGAGCTGTTTTTT.